A single sample is the source of the 10 T cell receptor beta chains below, sequenced in a study of CD8+ T cells in alopecia areata. Sequencing relied on a cDNA template that was reverse transcribed from extracted RNA. TCRdb's table, derived via immunoSEQ multiplex PCR, lists solely in-frame clones and lacks some. The sample shows more than 90,000 clones, none of them appearing just once. The specimen sequenced was lesional skin. All receptors come from a C3H/HeJ mouse with alopecia areata. The mice in this strain carry MHC haplotype H2-k.

With regard to this clone: Gene labels here are mouse ones. The covered CDR3 bases are TGCACCTGCAGTGCAGATCAGGGTGGCTCC. It encodes CTCSADQGGS. The full CDR3 sequence reads CTCSADQGGSDYTF. The chain is built from TRBV1 and TRBJ1-2; D possibly corresponds to TRBD1 (5 bases). The read finishes 4 residues shy of the CDR3 end, and the germline J gene is used to complete it. Trimming left V 0 bases short and J 4 bases short, with 9 bases between. Germline CDR1 NSQYPW, CDR2 LRSPGD (reference sequence). This CDR3 has 14 amino acids.

Only a few counts were recorded for this clone. The translated DNA and TCRdb's protein are not identical at residue 13; the protein here was translated from the DNA. Genes and germline come from the mouse. The read comes to an end 3 residues before the CDR3 does, leaving the germline J gene to fill in the end. The V call is TRBV13-3, the J call TRBJ1-6; the D gene is possibly TRBD1 (6 bases). TRBJ1-6 is filed as an ORF, its function uncertain. The CDR3 loop spans 16 amino acids. V was shortened by 1 base and J by 1 base, with 9 bases between the two germline ends. The germline CDR1 and CDR2 sequences are NNHDY and SYVADS. The CDR3 DNA, read in part, is TGTGCCAGCAGTGATCCAGGGGCCTCCTATAATTCGCCC. It translates to CASSDPGASYNSP. The CDR3 in full is CASSDPGASYNSPLYF.

To note about this clone: At residue 9, the TCRdb protein and translated DNA are inconsistent; the protein given comes from the DNA. The gene symbols are mouse symbols. The missing CDR3 end, 3 residues past where the read stops, is filled in from the germline J gene. This chain joins TRBV19 and TRBJ1-6; a possible D gene is TRBD1 (5 bases). TRBJ1-6 is placed among ORFs of uncertain function. CDR3 size: 12 residues. Germline-derived CDR1 and CDR2 are FNHDT and SITEND (reference sequence). V was cut by 1 base and J by 11 bases, with 7 bases left in between. The CDR3 sequence is CASSIQGAPLYF. CDR3 DNA, as far as it was read: TGTGCCAGCAGTATACAGGGAGCGCCC.

There are a few counts of this clone. Genes and germline come from the mouse. The missing CDR3 end, 4 residues past where the read stops, is filled in from the germline J gene. The J gene is TRBJ2-4, the V gene TRBV13-3; perhaps TRBD1 as D (6 bases). V was clipped by 2 bases and J by 0 bases, with 10 bases between them. This CDR3 contains 15 residues. The V gene's germline CDR1 is NNHDY and CDR2 SYVADS. Here the CDR3 reads CASSDRGFSQNTLYF. The CDR3 bases that were read are TGTGCCAGCAGTGACAGGGGATTTAGTCAAAAC.

This clone was counted only a few times. The TCRdb protein fails to match the DNA translation at residue 11; the protein reported here was translated from the DNA. Mouse germline and gene names are used. The read ends 3 residues shy of where the CDR3 ends; the end is completed using the germline J gene. The chain combines TRBV1 with TRBJ1-6, with D perhaps matching TRBD1 (5 bases). TRBJ1-6 is an ORF, and what it does is uncertain. CDR3 length: 14 amino acids. Trimming removed 1 base from V and 7 bases from J, with 8 bases in between. Looked up from germline, CDR1 is NSQYPW and CDR2 is LRSPGD (reference sequence). CDR3 residues: CTCSAATGNSPLYF. CDR3 bases read: TGCACCTGCAGTGCAGCAACAGGAAATTCGCCC.

This clone was seen only a few times. Gene names are mouse gene names. Read coverage stops 4 residues before the CDR3 terminus; the germline J gene supplies the remainder. The chain carries TRBV24 and TRBJ1-1; 7 bases map to TRBD1. The CDR3 totals 16 residues. J was trimmed by 0 bases and V by 2 bases; bases with no gene match: 6. Germline V lookup: CDR1 KGHTA, CDR2 FRNEEI. The CDR3 sequence is CASSLRSGTENTEVFF. The DNA read from the CDR3 is TGTGCCAGCAGTCTGCGATCCGGGACAGAGAACACA.

Turning to this clone: TCRdb and the translated DNA give different amino acids at residue 12; the protein presented here is the one translated from the DNA. The germline and genes are mouse ones. The observed sequence ends 3 residues before the CDR3 terminus, with the missing tail filled in from the germline J gene. This chain connects TRBV13-3 to TRBJ1-6, with 7 bases fitting TRBD1. TRBJ1-6 is sorted into the ORF group, with uncertain function. The ends lost 0 bases at V and 6 bases at J; junction bases unmatched: 3. The CDR3 consists of 15 residues. Germline V CDR1 and CDR2: NNHDY, SYVADS. The CDR3 DNA, read in part, is TGTGCCAGCAGTGATGCGACAGGGATTAATTCGCCC. It specifies CASSDATGINSP. The full CDR3 sequence reads CASSDATGINSPLYF.

This clone turned up a few times. The listed genes are named as in mouse. The CDR3 end falls 4 residues outside the read, so it is completed with the germline J gene. The chain is built from TRBV16 and TRBJ1-1, with D perhaps TRBD1 (6 bases). Per the germline V gene, CDR1 is SGHSA and CDR2 is FRNQAP. V lost 3 bases, J lost 1 base, and 9 bases lay in between. The CDR3 is 14 amino acids. This CDR3 reads CASSFWDKNTEVFF. The sequenced CDR3 bases are TGTGCAAGCAGCTTTTGGGACAAAAACACA.

This clone was counted only a few times. Gene labels here are mouse ones. The sequenced fragment ends 4 residues before the CDR3 boundary, so the rest is inferred from the germline J gene. The chain couples TRBV13-3 to TRBJ1-2; TRBD1 matches 8 bases. There are 15 residues in the CDR3. CDR1 is NNHDY and CDR2 is SYVADS in the germline V gene. J gave up 3 bases and V 2 bases, and 6 bases lay outside the gene matches. CDR3 DNA, as far as it was read: TGTGCCAGCAGTGAGGCCGGGACAGGCTACTCC. It encodes CASSEAGTGYS. The whole CDR3 protein reads CASSEAGTGYSDYTF.

This clone was observed a few times. Gene names are the mouse ones. The read halts 4 residues ahead of the CDR3 end, with the missing end drawn from the germline J gene. V and J are TRBV13-3 and TRBJ1-2; perhaps TRBD1 as D (6 bases). The V and J ends lost 0 bases and 3 bases respectively, with 12 bases between them. Germline lookup yields CDR1 NNHDY and CDR2 SYVADS. The CDR3 totals 15 residues. The sequenced part of the CDR3 DNA is TGTGCCAGCAGTGATGTAGGGGGTGGGGACTCC. Amino acids: CASSDVGGGDS. The entire CDR3 protein is CASSDVGGGDSDYTF.